The 12 T cell receptor beta chains given below trace back to one sample, sequenced in a study of low-dose radiotherapy and immunotherapy resistance in tumors. The time point was: after trial treatment. The treatment is: LDRT plus nivolumab, ipilimumab, low-dose cyclophosphamide and aspirin (RACIN trial). TRAV- and TRBV-specific primers primed first-strand cDNA, covering alpha and beta chains. TCRs underwent around 20 PCR cycles of amplification with a constant-region primer and V-primer adapter. TCRdb processed the reads anew with MiXCR; each CDR3 protein has one entry. The repertoire holds tens of thousands of distinct CDR3 sequences, with 20% as singletons. The material was PBMCs, obtained after low-dose radiotherapy plus immunotherapy. The origin of the receptors is a female donor with ovarian cancer.

This clonotype was counted many times. The CDR3 spells CSARDPGTTEAFF. The CDR3 DNA reads TGCAGTGCTAGAGATCCCGGGACCACTGAAGCTTTCTTT. This chain uses TRBV20-1 with TRBJ1-1, with D possibly matching TRBD1 (5 bases). CDR3 length: 13 amino acids. Germline-derived CDR1 and CDR2 are DFQATT and SNEGSKA (reference sequence). Trimming removed 0 bases at V and 4 bases at J, with 9 bases between.

Ten or more counts support this clonotype. The rearrangement links TRBV7-2 to TRBJ2-2; D is perhaps TRBD1 (7 bases). The CDR3 covers 19 residues. V was shortened by 5 bases and J by 0 bases, with 22 bases between the two germline ends. CDR1 and CDR2 from the germline V gene are SGHTA and FQGNSA. CDR3 protein: CASSRKGQPGLANTGELFF. Here the CDR3 DNA reads TGTGCCAGCAGCCGGAAGGGACAGCCGGGACTGGCGAACACCGGGGAGCTGTTTTTT.

With regard to this clonotype: A far more abundant clone sits one base away, making this likely a read error. The chain is built from TRBV13 and TRBJ2-5, with D unresolved. Germline loops: CDR1 PRHDT, CDR2 FYEKMQ (reference sequence). This CDR3 region has 15 residues. The V end lost 2 bases, the J end lost 5 bases, and 15 bases lay between the germline ends. The CDR3 here is CASSLRRVLLETQYF. DNA for the CDR3: TGTGCCAGCAGCTTACGTCGGGTCCTACTGGAGACCCAGTACTTC.

Many counts were recorded for this clonotype. The rearrangement uses TRBV7-9 and TRBJ1-2; D not resolved. There are 14 residues in the CDR3. With 4 bases removed from V and 5 bases from J, the gap between germline ends came to 14 bases. Germline CDR1 SEHNR, CDR2 FQNEAQ (reference sequence). In nucleotides, the CDR3 is TGTGCCAGCAGCTCGACGGGTGGAGGGTATGGCTACACCTTC. This gives the protein CASSSTGGGYGYTF. The whole variable domain, filled in from reference TRBV7-9 and TRBJ1-2, reads DTGVSQNPRHKITKRGQNVTFRCDPISEHNRLYWYRQTLGQGPEFLTYFQNEAQLEKSRLLSDRFSAERPKGSFSTLEIQRTEQGDSAMYLCASSSTGGGYGYTFGSGTRLTVV.

This clonotype was observed many times. The chain couples TRBV7-2 to TRBJ2-1; D is perhaps TRBD2 (5 bases). V was cut by 3 bases and J by 7 bases, with 10 bases left in between. This CDR3 has 13 residues. Per germline, CDR1 SGHTA and CDR2 FQGNSA. CDR3 DNA sequence: TGTGCCAGCAGCTTTAATCGGGATAATGAGCAGTTCTTC. As protein: CASSFNRDNEQFF. The full variable domain, with the rest looked up from reference TRBV7-2 and TRBJ2-1, is GAGVSQSPSNKVTEKGKDVELRCDPISGHTALYWYRQSLGQGLEFLIYFQGNSAPDKSGLPSDRFSAERTGGSVSTLTIQRTQQEDSAVYLCASSFNRDNEQFFGPGTRLTVL.

In this sample, this clonotype turned up many times. This sequence joins TRBV7-9 and TRBJ1-5; D possibly corresponds to TRBD1 (6 bases). CDR3 length equals 19 residues. Trimming took off 5 bases at V and 0 bases at J, with 23 bases between the two ends. Germline lookup yields CDR1 SEHNR and CDR2 FQNEAQ (reference sequence). The DNA for the CDR3 is TGTGCCAGCAGCCGCGGGTCCGGGCGGACAGACCCTAGCAATCAGCCCCAGCATTTT. Translation gives CASSRGSGRTDPSNQPQHF.

This clonotype was seen repeatedly, ten times or more. V is TRBV11-2 and J is TRBJ2-2; D uncertain. This CDR3 region has 14 residues. V lost 5 bases, J lost 1 base, and 8 bases lay in between. Germline CDR1 is SGHAT and CDR2 is FQNNGV. The CDR3 region is CASSQILNTGELFF. CDR3 nucleotides: TGTGCCAGCAGCCAAATACTGAACACCGGGGAGCTGTTTTTT.

This clonotype was seen at least ten times. V is TRBV26 and J is TRBJ2-7; the D segment call TRBD1 is taken from the table without a DNA check. TRBV26 is a pseudogene segment. This CDR3 has 14 residues. The CDR3 DNA sequence: TGTGCCAGCATGTCAGCACAGGGAGCGTACGAGCAGTACTTC. It is translated as CASMSAQGAYEQYF.

This clonotype was seen many times. The chain combines TRBV12-3 or TRBV12-4 with TRBJ1-6; 11 bases are a match to TRBD1. The CDR3 is 14 residues long. The trim removed 4 bases at V and 9 bases at J, leaving 2 bases unmatched. CDR3 region: CASSWDRGGSPLHF. The CDR3 DNA is TGTGCCAGCAGTTGGGACAGGGGGGGTTCACCCCTCCACTTT.

The rearrangement uses TRBV28 and TRBJ2-7; 14 bases fit TRBD2. The trim removed 1 base at V and 5 bases at J, leaving 22 bases unmatched. CDR3 length: 22 residues. Looked up from germline, CDR1 is MDHEN and CDR2 is SYDVKM. The CDR3 nucleotides are TGTGCCAGCAGTTTATCTCTACGGATACCGGGACTAGCGGGAGTTCTCAAGGACGAGCAGTACTTC. Its protein product is CASSLSLRIPGLAGVLKDEQYF.

The chain combines TRBV15 with TRBJ2-1; 11 bases agree with TRBD2. J gave up 3 bases and V 5 bases, and 6 bases lay outside the gene matches. The CDR3 loop spans 16 amino acids. The germline V gene encodes CDR1 LNHNV and CDR2 YYDKDF (reference sequence). This chain's CDR3 is CATSLSGTSGYNEQFF. In DNA form, the CDR3 reads TGTGCCACCAGCTTATCCGGGACTAGCGGCTACAATGAGCAGTTCTTC.

This clonotype was observed many times. The chain links TRBV6-2 or TRBV6-3 to TRBJ2-7; D unresolved. The CDR3 runs 13 residues. Germline V CDR1 and CDR2: MNHEY, SVGEGT. The germline V and J ends were trimmed by 10 bases and 2 bases, with 15 bases remaining between them. The CDR3 protein is CATVMTRPYEQYF. The CDR3 nucleotides are TGTGCCACCGTTATGACCCGCCCCTACGAGCAGTACTTC.